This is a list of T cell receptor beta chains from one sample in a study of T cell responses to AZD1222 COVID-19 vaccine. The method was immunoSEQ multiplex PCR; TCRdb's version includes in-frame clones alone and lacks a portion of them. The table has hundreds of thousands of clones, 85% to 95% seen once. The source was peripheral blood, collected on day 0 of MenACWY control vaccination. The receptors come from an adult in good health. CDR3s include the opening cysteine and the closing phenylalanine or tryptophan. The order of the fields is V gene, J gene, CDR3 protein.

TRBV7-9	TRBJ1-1	CASSLKVPTEAFF
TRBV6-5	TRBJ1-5	CASRTANQPQHF
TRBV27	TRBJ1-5	CASGLGNQPQHF
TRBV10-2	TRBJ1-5	CASSESWQPQHF
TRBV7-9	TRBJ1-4	CASSRDRDPRREKLFF
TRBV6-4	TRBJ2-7	CASSAEITGSEQYF
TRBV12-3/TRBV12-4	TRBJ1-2	CASSFSYGGYTF
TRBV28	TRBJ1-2	CASTFTGQGGYGYTF
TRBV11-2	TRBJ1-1	CASSLFDTEAFF
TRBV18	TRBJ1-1	CASSPSGPGTINTEAFF
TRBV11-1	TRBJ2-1	CASSSSGGAGEQFF
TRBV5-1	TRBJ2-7	CASSLGLAGGFTYEQYF
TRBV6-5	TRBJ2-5	CASSYSNAETQYF
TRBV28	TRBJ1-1	CASSHTGRISVEAFF
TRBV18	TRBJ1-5	CASSPQTGRNQPQHF
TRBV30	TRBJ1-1	CAWKRQMNTEAFF
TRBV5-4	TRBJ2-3	CASSAREGTDTQYF
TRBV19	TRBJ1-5	CASSIEGQPQHF
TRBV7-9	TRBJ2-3	CASRPYGGDTQYF
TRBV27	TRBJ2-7	CASSFGTAGYEQYF
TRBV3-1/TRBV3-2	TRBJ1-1	CASSQGTGGTEAFF
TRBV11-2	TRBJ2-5	CASSPPAGGRETQYF
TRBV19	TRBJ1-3	CASRDGANSGNTIYF
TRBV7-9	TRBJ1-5	CASSLVGRDQPQHF
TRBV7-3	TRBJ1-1	CASSLSLNTEAFF
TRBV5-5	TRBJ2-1	CASSLEVLGEQFF
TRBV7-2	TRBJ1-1	CASSFGQGGTEAFF
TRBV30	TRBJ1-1	CAWSPAAPGAFF